These T cell receptor beta chains were read from a single sample in a study of T cells in Graves' hyperthyroidism and ophthalmopathy. TCRdb passed the multiplex PCR reads through MiXCR, listing each CDR3 protein once. The table lists around 580,000 distinct CDR3 sequences, 16% of them singletons. The sample comprised blood. Receptors were obtained from a woman aged 18-30 years with Graves' hyperthyroidism. The CDR3 runs from the conserved cysteine through the conserved F or W. Each record gives: J gene, D gene, V gene, clone size, CDR3 protein, CDR3 DNA. A D gene is named only where the DNA matches it firmly. Clone size is shown for a subset of rows, as once, few, many or a class of expanded clone.

TRBJ1-1,-,TRBV24-1,many,CATSDNGGRGNTEAFF,TGTGCCACCAGTGATAACGGGGGGCGGGGGAACACTGAAGCTTTCTTT
TRBJ1-1,-,TRBV30,many,CAWRGGNMNTEAFF,TGTGCCTGGAGGGGGGGGAATATGAACACTGAAGCTTTCTTT
TRBJ2-2,-,TRBV28,many,CASSTTLTSGRYQIPSRTGELFF,TGTGCCAGCAGTACCACACTAACATCCGGCCGCTATCAAATCCCTTCGAGGACCGGGGAGCTGTTTTTT
TRBJ2-1,TRBD1,TRBV2,-,CASGRDRGYEQFF,TGTGCCAGCGGGCGGGACAGGGGCTATGAGCAGTTCTTC
TRBJ2-7,-,TRBV6-2/TRBV6-3,-,CASSAGPNYEQYF,TGTGCCAGCAGTGCGGGCCCAAACTACGAGCAGTACTTC
TRBJ2-2,-,TRBV5-4,-,CASSQGIDTGELFF,TGTGCCAGCAGCCAAGGAATCGACACCGGGGAGCTGTTTTTT
TRBJ2-3,-,TRBV30,many,CAWSRGTDTQYF,TGTGCCTGGAGTCGGGGCACAGATACGCAGTATTTT
TRBJ1-1,-,TRBV20-1,many,CSARVYSGSNTEAFF,TGCAGTGCTAGAGTGTACAGCGGGTCGAACACTGAAGCTTTCTTT
TRBJ1-1,-,TRBV18,many,CASSPAEGGAFF,TGTGCCAGCTCACCCGCCGAGGGAGGCGCTTTCTTT
TRBJ1-2,-,TRBV6-2/TRBV6-3,many,CASNGNTNYGYTF,TGTGCCAGCAACGGCAACACTAACTATGGCTACACCTTC
TRBJ1-5,-,TRBV7-9,-,CASSLGTDLYSNQPQHF,TGTGCCAGCAGCTTAGGAACAGATCTCTATAGCAATCAGCCCCAGCATTTT
TRBJ1-3,TRBD1,TRBV9,-,CASSVGRGNGNTIYF,TGTGCCAGCAGCGTAGGCAGGGGGAACGGAAACACCATATATTTT
TRBJ2-2,TRBD1,TRBV7-2,many,CASSLGGRGTGELFF,TGTGCCAGCAGTCTAGGGGGCCGGGGCACCGGGGAGCTGTTTTTT
TRBJ2-3,-,TRBV6-1,many,CASSLVGQSGERDTQYF,TGTGCCAGCAGTCTAGTTGGACAGAGTGGGGAGAGGGATACGCAGTATTTT
TRBJ2-5,TRBD1,TRBV5-4,few,CASSLRTGITQETQYF,TGTGCCAGCAGCTTGAGGACAGGGATCACCCAAGAGACCCAGTACTTC
TRBJ2-7,TRBD1,TRBV7-9,-,CASSLPGTGGPSYEQYF,TGTGCCAGCAGCCTACCCGGCACAGGGGGACCTTCCTACGAGCAGTACTTC
TRBJ1-2,-,TRBV28,few,CASSFSGYPYGYTF,TGTGCCAGCAGTTTTTCCGGGTACCCCTATGGCTACACCTTC
TRBJ1-5,-,TRBV29-1,-,CSVRDHNQPQHF,TGCAGCGTTCGGGATCATAATCAGCCCCAGCATTTT
TRBJ2-7,TRBD1,TRBV29-1,-,CSVESETGGYEQYF,TGCAGCGTTGAATCGGAGACAGGGGGCTACGAGCAGTACTTC
TRBJ2-5,-,TRBV4-1,-,CASSQTKTGIQETQYF,TGCGCCAGCAGCCAAACTAAAACAGGGATCCAAGAGACCCAGTACTTC
TRBJ1-1,-,TRBV6-2/TRBV6-3,many,CASSSQSDRNTEAFF,TGTGCCAGCAGTTCTCAATCGGACAGGAACACTGAAGCTTTCTTT
TRBJ2-3,TRBD2,TRBV6-1,few,CASSDLAGGQGVYADTQYF,TGTGCCAGCAGTGATCTAGCGGGAGGGCAGGGGGTATACGCAGATACGCAGTATTTT
TRBJ2-7,TRBD1,TRBV7-9,once,CASSPTDQGASHEQYF,TGTGCCAGCAGCCCGACAGATCAGGGGGCGTCTCACGAGCAGTACTTC
TRBJ1-2,-,TRBV14,-,CASSRRGPSGGYTF,TGTGCCAGCAGCAGAAGAGGCCCTTCGGGTGGCTACACCTTC
TRBJ2-2,TRBD2,TRBV6-2/TRBV6-3,-,CASSPLASGANTGELFF,TGTGCCAGCAGCCCTTTGGCTAGCGGTGCGAACACCGGGGAGCTGTTTTTT
TRBJ1-2,TRBD1,TRBV29-1,-,CSVETPPGQGAYGYTF,TGCAGCGTTGAAACCCCGCCTGGACAGGGGGCCTATGGCTACACCTTC
TRBJ1-4,TRBD1,TRBV3-1,many,CASSLPTGGFGEKLFF,TGTGCCAGCAGCCTCCCGACAGGGGGCTTCGGGGAAAAACTGTTTTTT
TRBJ1-1,-,TRBV5-1,many,CASSPNRNTEAFF,TGCGCCAGCAGCCCGAACAGGAACACTGAAGCTTTCTTT
TRBJ2-7,TRBD2,TRBV2,many,CASSEYSGTLYEQYF,TGTGCCAGCAGTGAATATAGCGGGACACTTTACGAGCAGTACTTC
TRBJ2-2,-,TRBV2,-,CASRNQGTGELFF,TGTGCCAGCAGAAACCAGGGAACCGGGGAGCTGTTTTTT
TRBJ1-1,-,TRBV9,-,CASSVVGSTEAFF,TGTGCCAGCAGCGTCGTGGGGAGCACTGAAGCTTTCTTT
TRBJ2-1,TRBD1,TRBV25-1,-,CASTGTVPYNEQFF,TGTGCCAGCACGGGGACAGTCCCTTACAATGAGCAGTTCTTC
TRBJ2-5,TRBD1,TRBV6-6,-,CASSYGDRVETQYF,TGTGCCAGCAGTTACGGTGACAGGGTAGAGACCCAGTACTTC
TRBJ1-1,-,TRBV7-7,few,CASSSAVYPEAFF,TGTGCTAGCAGCTCAGCTGTATACCCTGAAGCTTTCTTT
TRBJ1-2,TRBD1,TRBV12-3/TRBV12-4,many,CASTTGVDDYTF,TGTGCCAGCACCACAGGGGTGGACGACTACACCTTC
TRBJ1-2,-,TRBV7-8,few,CASSLTRSRDYGYTF,TGTGCCAGCAGCTTAACCAGGTCCCGGGACTATGGCTACACCTTC
TRBJ2-5,TRBD2,TRBV12-3/TRBV12-4,many,CASSLSLSLAGEGEETQYF,TGTGCCAGCAGTTTGTCGTTGAGTTTAGCGGGAGAGGGGGAAGAGACCCAGTACTTC
TRBJ2-2,-,TRBV12-3/TRBV12-4,many,CASSTSPGVTGELFF,TGTGCCAGCAGTACTTCCCCAGGGGTCACCGGGGAGCTGTTTTTT
TRBJ2-2,TRBD2,TRBV6-2/TRBV6-3,-,CASSVVAGNTGELFF,TGTGCCAGCAGTGTAGTAGCGGGAAACACCGGGGAGCTGTTTTTT
TRBJ2-3,TRBD2,TRBV12-3/TRBV12-4,-,CASSLSLLAGGHTDTQYF,TGTGCCAGCAGTTTAAGTTTACTAGCGGGGGGGCATACAGATACGCAGTATTTT
TRBJ1-5,TRBD1,TRBV20-1,many,CSARVQGADQPQHF,TGCAGTGCTAGAGTACAGGGGGCTGATCAGCCCCAGCATTTT
TRBJ1-6,-,TRBV7-2,few,CASMKWTANSPLHF,TGTGCCAGCATGAAATGGACAGCAAATTCACCCCTCCACTTT
TRBJ1-5,-,TRBV2,-,CASNEGNQPQHF,TGTGCCAGCAATGAGGGAAATCAGCCCCAGCATTTT
TRBJ2-7,-,TRBV20-1,many,CSARELGGREQYF,TGCAGTGCTAGAGAATTAGGGGGGAGGGAGCAGTACTTC
TRBJ2-2,-,TRBV4-1,few,CASSQAPNLVTGELFF,TGCGCCAGCAGCCAAGCCCCTAATTTAGTAACCGGGGAGCTGTTTTTT
TRBJ1-6,-,TRBV12-5,many,CASGLLRAGAINSPLHF,TGTGCTAGTGGTTTGCTGCGGGCCGGGGCTATAAATTCACCCCTCCACTTT
TRBJ2-5,-,TRBV6-1,many,CASSRQQETQYF,TGTGCCAGCTCAAGACAGCAAGAGACCCAGTACTTC
TRBJ2-5,-,TRBV28,-,CAAQGGGQETQYF,TGTGCCGCACAGGGAGGGGGCCAAGAGACCCAGTACTTC
TRBJ1-2,-,TRBV28,once,CASTSGGQFPYDGYTF,TGTGCCAGCACCTCGGGGGGTCAGTTCCCCTATGATGGCTACACCTTC
TRBJ2-1,TRBD1,TRBV6-1,few,CASSPRDRTYNEQFF,TGTGCCAGCAGTCCGCGGGACAGGACTTACAATGAGCAGTTCTTC
TRBJ2-7,TRBD1,TRBV29-1,-,CSVETSDRGGEQYF,TGCAGCGTTGAAACTTCGGACAGGGGAGGAGAGCAGTACTTC